What follows are 30 T cell receptor beta chains derived from one specimen sequenced in a study of cytomegalovirus exposure and HLA in healthy donors (dated by TCRdb to between 2016 and 2019). Libraries came from the immunoSEQ multiplex PCR assay. A mixture of 60 forward primers for TCR Vbeta segments and 13 reverse primers for TCR Jbeta segments was used in the multiplex PCR. TCRdb provides this immuneACCESS table in a form limited to in-frame rearrangements. Some clones are lacking; in checked studies, under half of them reflect an unresolved V gene, and why the rest are absent is not known. The sample table contains 110,000 to 150,000 clones; only one count was recorded for around two thirds of them. Clones ranked in the top ten supply roughly 2% of the sample. The sequencing sample was made of PBMCs. The source is a woman in her sixties or seventies in good health and CMV-seropositive.

The V and J genes are TRBV11-2 and TRBJ2-1; D remains unclear. V was pared by 1 base and J by 7 bases, with 14 bases between. CDR1 is SGHAT and CDR2 is FQNNGV in the germline V gene. This CDR3 comprises 15 residues. The CDR3 coding sequence is TGTGCCAGCAGCTTAGTAGGTCTAGATGGGAATGAGCAGTTCTTC. This encodes CASSLVGLDGNEQFF.

The gene calls are TRBV6-5 and TRBJ2-3; 9 positions agree with TRBD2. J lost 3 bases, V lost 8 bases, and 6 bases had no gene match. This CDR3 comprises 14 residues. The germline V gene encodes CDR1 MNHEY and CDR2 SVGAGI. CDR3 nucleotides: TGTGCCAGCGGTAGCGGGAGATTGACAGATACGCAGTATTTT. This codes for CASGSGRLTDTQYF.

The sample holds a few counts of this clone. The chain is built from TRBV6-6 and TRBJ2-3; maybe TRBD1 (6 bases). Trimming cost V 2 bases and J 9 bases, with 12 bases left between them. This CDR3 has 13 residues. Germline values: CDR1 MNHNY, CDR2 SVGAGI (reference sequence). CDR3: CASSYGQGTTQYF. CDR3 sequence (DNA): TGTGCCAGCAGTTACGGTCAGGGGACGACGCAGTATTTT.

The count of this clone is one. V gene TRBV5-1 combines with J gene TRBJ1-2; TRBD1 matches at 11 bases. This CDR3 spans 17 amino acids. With V trimmed by 4 bases and J by 6 bases, 14 bases remained unmatched. CDR1 SGHRS and CDR2 YFSETQ come from the germline V gene. CDR3 loop: CASSRPGQGGQANGYTF. Here the CDR3 DNA reads TGCGCCAGCAGCCGACCGGGACAGGGGGGCCAGGCAAATGGCTACACCTTC.

The chain employs TRBV5-4 and TRBJ1-1, with D unresolved. The V gene's germline CDR1 is SGHNT and CDR2 YYREEE (reference sequence). The CDR3 contains 15 residues. The V end lost 0 bases, the J end lost 1 base, and 10 bases lay between the germline ends. The CDR3 protein is CASSLDAGSNTEAFF. The CDR3 nucleotides are TGTGCCAGCAGCTTGGACGCGGGTTCGAACACTGAAGCTTTCTTT.

The chain couples TRBV9 to TRBJ1-4; D is ambiguous. Germline V gene lookup returns CDR1 SGDLS and CDR2 YYNGEE. With 3 bases removed from V and 8 bases from J, the gap between germline ends came to 11 bases. This CDR3 spans 13 amino acids. The DNA of the CDR3 is TGTGCCAGCAGCGACTACCCGGGGGAAAAACTGTTTTTT. Its translation is CASSDYPGEKLFF.

The chain links TRBV4-1 to TRBJ2-2, with D possibly TRBD1 on 6 matching bases. CDR1 is MGHRA and CDR2 is YSYEKL in the germline V gene. The ends were cut back, 5 bases at V and 0 bases at J, with 13 bases in the middle. There are 16 residues in the CDR3. In DNA, the CDR3 is TGCGCCAGCAGCTCCGCCGGGACACCGAACACCGGGGAGCTGTTTTTT. Its protein is CASSSAGTPNTGELFF.

V gene TRBV9 combines with J gene TRBJ2-3; 9 nucleotides match TRBD1. Germline CDR1 SGDLS, CDR2 YYNGEE. The CDR3 is made up of 16 amino acids. V dropped 1 base and J dropped 1; count of bases not matched to a gene: 4. The CDR3 loop reads CASSVLQGAGTDTQYF. The CDR3 DNA reads as TGTGCCAGCAGCGTACTACAGGGGGCCGGCACAGATACGCAGTATTTT.

This sequence joins TRBV5-1 and TRBJ1-1; perhaps TRBD1 as D (5 bases). The CDR3 covers 15 residues. Between the trimmed V and J ends, which lost 8 bases and 4 bases, there was a span of 21 bases. Per the germline V gene, CDR1 is SGHRS and CDR2 is YFSETQ. The CDR3 spells CASQSAQGRLTEAFF. Written as DNA, the CDR3 is TGCGCCAGTCAAAGCGCCCAGGGCCGGCTCACTGAAGCTTTCTTT.

The chain is built from TRBV6-5 and TRBJ2-1, with TRBD2 identical over 10 bases. Per the germline V gene, CDR1 is MNHEY and CDR2 is SVGAGI. CDR3 length: 16 amino acids. The J segment lost 6 bases and the V segment lost 1 base, leaving 6 bases of the junction unmatched. The CDR3 DNA reads as TGTGCCAGCAGTTACTTGAGCGGGAGGGCCAGCAATGAGCAGTTCTTC. It translates to CASSYLSGRASNEQFF.

V gene TRBV28 combines with J gene TRBJ2-1; 11 bases are shared with TRBD2. The germline V gene encodes CDR1 MDHEN and CDR2 SYDVKM. The trim removed 5 bases at V and 4 bases at J, leaving 7 bases unmatched. The CDR3 consists of 16 residues. The CDR3 DNA follows: TGTGCCAGCAGTCCGGGACTAGCGGACCAATACAATGAGCAGTTCTTC. This codes for CASSPGLADQYNEQFF.

This sequence joins TRBV7-6 and TRBJ1-1; D is ambiguous. This CDR3 comprises 14 residues. V gave up 1 base and J gave up 1 base, with 7 bases separating them. Per the germline V gene, CDR1 is SGHVS and CDR2 is FNYEAQ. The CDR3 reads CASSLGTANTEAFF. The DNA of the CDR3 is TGTGCCAGCAGCTTAGGTACAGCGAACACTGAAGCTTTCTTT.

This clone has a single count. The CDR3 DNA reads TGCGCCAGCAGCTTTTCGACAGGGGAGGCTGAAGCTTTCTTT. This gives the protein CASSFSTGEAEAFF. The V and J genes are TRBV5-1 and TRBJ1-1, with TRBD1 matching over 8 bases. Germline assignment: CDR1 SGHRS and CDR2 YFSETQ. The CDR3 has 14 amino acids. The junction had 6 bases not matched to a gene; V was cut back by 2 bases and J by 6 bases.

This clone has more than one count but fewer than ten. The V call is TRBV5-4, the J call TRBJ1-3; D uncertain. V was pared by 2 bases and J by 4 bases, with 4 bases between. CDR3 length: 12 residues. Germline loops: CDR1 SGHNT, CDR2 YYREEE (reference sequence). The CDR3 DNA sequence: TGTGCCAGCAGCTTTCCAGGAAACACCATATATTTT. Translating gives CASSFPGNTIYF.

The V call is TRBV21-1, the J call TRBJ1-5; TRBD1, the table's D call, was not compared with the DNA. TRBV21-1 is an annotated pseudogene. This CDR3 comprises 15 residues. CDR3 sequence: CATREGQGGNQPQHF. In DNA, the CDR3 is TGTGCCACCCGGGAGGGACAGGGGGGCAATCAGCCCCAGCATTTT.

J is TRBJ2-3 and V is TRBV29-1; D is possibly TRBD2 (5 bases). V was shortened by 1 base and J by 2 bases, with 16 bases between the two germline ends. Germline V gene sequence: CDR1 SQVTM, CDR2 ANQGSEA. The CDR3 spans 16 residues. Here the CDR3 reads CSVEGEDFSSTDTQYF. The CDR3 DNA reads TGCAGCGTTGAAGGAGAGGACTTTTCTTCCACAGATACGCAGTATTTT.

The chain has TRBV14 and TRBJ2-1, with TRBD2 as a possible D gene (5 bases). The germline CDR1 and CDR2 sequences are SGHDN and FVKESK. CDR3 length: 13 residues. The germline V and J ends were trimmed by 0 bases and 6 bases, with 6 bases remaining between them. CDR3 nucleotides: TGTGCCAGCAGCCAAGATCGGGGCAATGAGCAGTTCTTC. This gives the protein CASSQDRGNEQFF. The full variable domain, with the rest looked up from reference TRBV14 and TRBJ2-1, is EAGVTQFPSHSVIEKGQTVTLRCDPISGHDNLYWYRRVMGKEIKFLLHFVKESKQDESGMPNNRFLAERTGGTYSTLKVQPAELEDSGVYFCASSQDRGNEQFFGPGTRLTVL.

The chain links TRBV5-1 to TRBJ1-1, with a weak D call TRBD1 (6 bases). Trimming shortened V by 0 bases and J by 5 bases, and 8 bases separated the two germline ends. The germline V gene has CDR1 SGHRS and CDR2 YFSETQ. CDR3 length: 13 residues. The CDR3 protein is CASSLGGRTEAFF. Written as DNA, the CDR3 is TGCGCCAGCAGCTTGGGGGGGCGAACTGAAGCTTTCTTT.

This chain joins TRBV10-2 and TRBJ2-5; 12 bases are a match to TRBD2. Germline CDR1 WSHSY, CDR2 SAAADI. This CDR3 has 16 amino acids. The V gene end was trimmed by 3 bases and the J gene end by 8 bases; junction bases not matched to a gene: 10. The CDR3 nucleotides read TGCGCCAGCAGTGACCGACCGGGACTAGCGGGTGGAACCCAGTACTTC. As protein: CASSDRPGLAGGTQYF.

V gene TRBV5-1 combines with J gene TRBJ2-7, with D perhaps matching TRBD2 (6 bases). Germline V gene lookup returns CDR1 SGHRS and CDR2 YFSETQ. V gave up 0 bases and J gave up 1 base, with 11 bases separating them. The CDR3 is 15 amino acids. The CDR3 bases are TGCGCCAGCAGCTTGGAGGCACTAGCTTCCTACGAGCAGTACTTC. Translation: CASSLEALASYEQYF.

The chain recombines TRBV7-2 with TRBJ2-3; TRBD2 aligns across 12 bases. Looked up from germline, CDR1 is SGHTA and CDR2 is FQGNSA. With V trimmed by 6 bases and J by 2 bases, 6 bases remained unmatched. The CDR3 length is 16 residues. The CDR3 DNA reads as TGTGCCAGCAGACCAGGACTAGCGGGGAACACAGATACGCAGTATTTT. Its translation is CASRPGLAGNTDTQYF.

V is TRBV7-9 and J is TRBJ2-1; tentatively, D is TRBD2 (7 bases). Between the trimmed V and J ends, which lost 5 bases and 0 bases, there was a span of 14 bases. Germline V gene sequence: CDR1 SEHNR, CDR2 FQNEAQ (reference sequence). CDR3 length: 16 amino acids. The CDR3 sequence: CASSPGGPSSYNEQFF. CDR3 nucleotides: TGTGCCAGCAGCCCGGGGGGCCCCAGCTCCTACAATGAGCAGTTCTTC.

This clone was counted a few times. The V and J genes are TRBV28 and TRBJ1-5, with 7 nucleotides matching TRBD1. Germline CDR1 is MDHEN and CDR2 is SYDVKM. Trimming at V came to 6 bases and at J to 2 bases, leaving 10 bases not matched to a gene. The CDR3 runs 16 residues. The CDR3 loop reads CASSSGQLPGNQPQHF. CDR3 coding DNA: TGTGCCAGCAGCTCGGGACAGCTCCCTGGCAATCAGCCCCAGCATTTT.

V is TRBV2 and J is TRBJ2-3, with D possibly TRBD2 on 6 matching bases. Germline loops: CDR1 SNHLY, CDR2 FYNNEI. V lost 5 bases, J lost 4 bases, and 19 bases lay in between. The CDR3 is 16 residues long. The CDR3 nucleotides read TGTGCCAGCAGTTTCTCCCCCCTACCGGGGGCAGATACGCAGTATTTT. It specifies CASSFSPLPGADTQYF.

The chain recombines TRBV6-1 with TRBJ1-1; TRBD1 matches at 7 bases. This CDR3 contains 14 residues. V shed 5 bases, J shed 1 base, and the junction held 4 bases outside the gene matches. CDR1 and CDR2 from the germline V gene are MNHNS and SASEGT. CDR3: CASSRGTENTEAFF. In nucleotides, the CDR3 is TGTGCCAGCAGTAGGGGGACAGAGAACACTGAAGCTTTCTTT.

Of note for this clone: Other DNA sequences from this sample encode an identical CDR3 as well. The chain links TRBV5-1 to TRBJ2-3, with D possibly matching TRBD2 (5 bases). Trimming shortened V by 0 bases and J by 1 base, and 6 bases separated the two germline ends. The CDR3 has 14 residues. In germline, CDR1 is SGHRS, CDR2 YFSETQ. CDR3 region: CASSLVSGTDTQYF. In DNA, the CDR3 is TGCGCCAGCAGCTTGGTTAGCGGCACAGATACGCAGTATTTT.

This rearrangement joins TRBV28 to TRBJ1-2; 7 nucleotides align to TRBD1. Germline V gene data show CDR1 as MDHEN and CDR2 as SYDVKM. V lost 4 bases, J lost 4 bases, and 9 bases stayed unmatched. The CDR3 extends over 15 amino acids. This CDR3 reads CASSSPGQEPYGYTF. The CDR3 DNA sequence: TGTGCCAGCAGTTCGCCTGGACAGGAGCCCTATGGCTACACCTTC.

The V gene is TRBV6-1, the J gene TRBJ2-5; no definite D call. The V gene lost 5 bases and the J gene lost 5 bases, with 15 bases spanning the gap. Germline CDR1 and CDR2: MNHNS and SASEGT. The CDR3 spans 14 residues. The CDR3 DNA sequence: TGTGCCAGCAGTCCCTGGAGCCACCGGGAGACCCAGTACTTC. It specifies CASSPWSHRETQYF.

The V gene is TRBV19, the J gene TRBJ1-3, with TRBD1 matching over 9 bases. The CDR3 covers 15 residues. Trimming cost V 7 bases and J 0 bases; bases outside gene matches: 4. Germline assignment: CDR1 LNHDA and CDR2 SQIVND (reference sequence). The CDR3 DNA sequence: TGTGCCAGTACCAGACAGGGGGTCTCTGGAAACACCATATATTTT. It translates to CASTRQGVSGNTIYF. Variable domain in full (rest from reference TRBV19 and TRBJ1-3): DGGITQSPKYLFRKEGQNVTLSCEQNLNHDAMYWYRQDPGQGLRLIYYSQIVNDFQKGDIAEGYSVSREKKESFPLTVTSAQKNPTAFYLCASTRQGVSGNTIYFGEGSWLTVV.

Written as DNA, the CDR3 is TGTGCCAGTAAAGCTCAGGGGCGGAACACTGAAGCTTTCTTT. Its protein is CASKAQGRNTEAFF. The chain joins TRBV19 to TRBJ1-1; the D gene is possibly TRBD1 (6 bases). The V end was cut by 7 bases, the J end by 1 base, with 13 bases between. Germline CDR1 reads LNHDA; CDR2 reads SQIVND (reference sequence). CDR3 length: 14 residues.